The sequence of this T cell receptor (beta chain) was determined in a study of shared clonotypes between healthy human individuals. This CDR3 is 15 amino acids long. Trimming cost V 8 bases and J 0 bases, with 16 bases left between them. Per germline, CDR1 SEHNR and CDR2 FQNEAQ (reference sequence). As regards this clone: Its antigen is unidentified.

It was 200 to 250 ng DNA, 28,000 or so T cell genomes, that sorted-subset replicate PCRs used. TCRdb's table, derived via immunoSEQ multiplex PCR, lists solely in-frame clones and lacks some. The sample lists some 1.4 million clones, roughly 97% seen once, with 1% to 1.5% in the top ten. The donor population consisted of healthy HIV-negative adults with no recent acute infections or vaccinations. All participating donors were Caucasian adults from Nashville, Tennessee. Points from the study as a whole: Sorted-subset sequencing was shown by rarefaction to be incomplete despite large depth.

Sequencing was done on a sample of naive CD4+ T cells sorted from blood. The sample's subset: CD45RA+ positively selected. The sequence derives from a young man in good health. V usage is TRBV7-9 and J usage is TRBJ1-1, with D hard to call. The CDR3 nucleotides read TGTGCCAGCGGGTCGTGGGCGGGGTTGAACACTGAAGCTTTCTTT. This gives the protein CASGSWAGLNTEAFF.